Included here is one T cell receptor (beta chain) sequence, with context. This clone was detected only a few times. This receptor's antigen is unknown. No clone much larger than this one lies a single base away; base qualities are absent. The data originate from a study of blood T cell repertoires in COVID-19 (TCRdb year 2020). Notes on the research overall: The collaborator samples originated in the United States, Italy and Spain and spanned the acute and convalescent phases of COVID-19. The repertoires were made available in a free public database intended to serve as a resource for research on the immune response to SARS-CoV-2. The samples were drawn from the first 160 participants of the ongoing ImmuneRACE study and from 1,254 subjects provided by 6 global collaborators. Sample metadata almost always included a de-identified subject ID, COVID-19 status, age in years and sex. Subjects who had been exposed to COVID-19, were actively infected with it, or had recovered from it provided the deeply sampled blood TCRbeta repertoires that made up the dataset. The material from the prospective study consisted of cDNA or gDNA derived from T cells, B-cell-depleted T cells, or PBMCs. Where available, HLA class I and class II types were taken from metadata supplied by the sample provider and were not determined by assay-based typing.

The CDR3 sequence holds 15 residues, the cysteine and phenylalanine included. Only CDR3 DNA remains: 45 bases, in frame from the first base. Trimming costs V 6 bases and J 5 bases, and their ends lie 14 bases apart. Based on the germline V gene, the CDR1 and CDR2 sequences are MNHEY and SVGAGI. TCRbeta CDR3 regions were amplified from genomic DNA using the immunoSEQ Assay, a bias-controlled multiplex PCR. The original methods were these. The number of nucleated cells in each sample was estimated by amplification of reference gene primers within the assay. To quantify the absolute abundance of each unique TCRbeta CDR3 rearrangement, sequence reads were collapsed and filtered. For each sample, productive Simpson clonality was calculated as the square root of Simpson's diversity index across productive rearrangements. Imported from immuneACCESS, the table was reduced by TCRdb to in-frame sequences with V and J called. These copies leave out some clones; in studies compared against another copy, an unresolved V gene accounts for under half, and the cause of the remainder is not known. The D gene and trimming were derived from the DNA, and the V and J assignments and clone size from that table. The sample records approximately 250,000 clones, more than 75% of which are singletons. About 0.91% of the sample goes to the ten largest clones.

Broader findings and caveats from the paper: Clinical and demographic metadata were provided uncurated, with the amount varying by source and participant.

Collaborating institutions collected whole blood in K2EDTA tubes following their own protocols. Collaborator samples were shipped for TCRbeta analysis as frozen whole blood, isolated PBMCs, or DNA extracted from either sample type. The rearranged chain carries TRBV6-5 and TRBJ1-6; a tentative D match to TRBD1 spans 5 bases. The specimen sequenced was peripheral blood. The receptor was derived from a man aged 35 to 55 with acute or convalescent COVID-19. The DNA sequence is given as TGTGCCAGCAGCACCTGGGGCTTAGATAATTCACCCCTCCACTTT. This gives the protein CASSTWGLDNSPLHF.